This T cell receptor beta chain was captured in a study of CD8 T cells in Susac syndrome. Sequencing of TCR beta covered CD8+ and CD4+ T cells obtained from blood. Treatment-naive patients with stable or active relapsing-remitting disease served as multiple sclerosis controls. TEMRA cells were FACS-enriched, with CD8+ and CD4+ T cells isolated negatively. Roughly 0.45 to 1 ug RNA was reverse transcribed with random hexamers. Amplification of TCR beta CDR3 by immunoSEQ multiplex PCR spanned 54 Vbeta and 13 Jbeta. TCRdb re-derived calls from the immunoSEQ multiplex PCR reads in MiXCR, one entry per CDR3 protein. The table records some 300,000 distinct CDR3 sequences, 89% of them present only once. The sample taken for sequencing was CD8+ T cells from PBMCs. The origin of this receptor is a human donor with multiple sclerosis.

The CDR3 DNA is TGTGCCAGCAGCTATCGGGACAGCCATGAAAAACTGTTTTTT. Its protein is CASSYRDSHEKLFF. This chain joins TRBV5-6 and TRBJ1-4; 7 bases align to TRBD1. CDR1 and CDR2 from the germline V gene are SGHDT and YYEEEE. The CDR3 has 14 amino acids. Trimming cost V 3 bases and J 6 bases; bases outside gene matches: 5. Together with reference TRBV5-6 and TRBJ1-4, the CDR3 gives the full variable domain: DAGVTQSPTHLIKTRGQQVTLRCSPKSGHDTVSWYQQALGQGPQFIFQYYEEEERQRGNFPDRFSGHQFPNYSSELNVNALLLGDSALYLCASSYRDSHEKLFFGSGTQLSVL.